The following is a T cell receptor (beta chain) sequence with its context. Its antigen is undetermined. The CDR3 consists of 16 residues. Looked up from germline, CDR1 is SGDLS and CDR2 is YYNGEE. V was clipped by 4 bases and J by 2 bases; unmatched bases: 9. The sample originates from a study of vaccination effects on CD4 cells after COVID-19. Study-level results: Marked clonal contraction was seen late after vaccination (in both infection- and vaccine-induced clones). After vaccination of healthy people, only 1 of 255 vaccine-induced clones cross-reacted with common cold coronaviruses.

Clones were sequenced by immunoSEQ multiplex PCR, and TCRdb holds only the in-frame ones, with some missing. The sample lists more than 20,000 clones, 76% occurring once. Antigen-specific CD4+ T cells were first expanded with viral peptide pools by the ViraFEST assay and only then sequenced. When less than 12 days of culture had elapsed, CD4+ T cells were isolated. Absence of prior SARS-CoV-2 infection characterized the vaccine recipients, who showed negative nucleocapsid antibodies. Some 1.9 million PBMC per well were cultured with around 10 IU/ml IL-2 and 8 to 10 ug/ml peptides. The chain links TRBV9 to TRBJ2-7; 10 bases line up with TRBD1. The source of this sequence is a human donor who received a COVID-19 vaccine. The sample in question was CD4+ T cells from PBMCs cultured with HCoV-NL63 spike peptides, obtained before COVID-19 vaccination. The CDR3 DNA reads TGTGCCAGCAGCCCCAGACAGGGGGCCATCCCCTACGAGCAGTACTTC. Amino acid sequence: CASSPRQGAIPYEQYF.